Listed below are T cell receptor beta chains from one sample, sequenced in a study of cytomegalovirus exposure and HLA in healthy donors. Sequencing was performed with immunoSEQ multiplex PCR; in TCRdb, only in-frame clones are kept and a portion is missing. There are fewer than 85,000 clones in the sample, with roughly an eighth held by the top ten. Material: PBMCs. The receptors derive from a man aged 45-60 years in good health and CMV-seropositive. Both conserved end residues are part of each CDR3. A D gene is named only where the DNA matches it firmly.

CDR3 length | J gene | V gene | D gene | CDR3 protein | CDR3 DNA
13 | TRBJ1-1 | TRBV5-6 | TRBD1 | CASSRGQGAEAFF | TGTGCCAGCAGCAGGGGACAGGGGGCTGAAGCTTTCTTT
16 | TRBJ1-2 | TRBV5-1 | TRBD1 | CASSPPGTAALHGYTF | TGCGCCAGCAGCCCCCCCGGGACAGCGGCCCTCCATGGCTACACCTTC
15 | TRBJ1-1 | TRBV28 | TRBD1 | CASSFSQGVNTEAFF | TGTGCCAGTAGTTTCAGCCAGGGGGTGAACACTGAAGCTTTCTTT
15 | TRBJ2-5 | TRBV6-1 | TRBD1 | CASTLGQGTVETQYF | TGTGCCAGCACCCTAGGACAGGGCACCGTGGAGACCCAGTACTTC
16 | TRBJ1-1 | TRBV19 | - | CASSIGGQILNTEAFF | TGTGCCAGTAGTATAGGGGGGCAGATTTTGAACACTGAAGCTTTCTTT
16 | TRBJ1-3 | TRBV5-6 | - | CASSLEPGSAGNTIYF | TGTGCCAGCAGCTTGGAGCCGGGGTCGGCTGGAAACACCATATATTTT
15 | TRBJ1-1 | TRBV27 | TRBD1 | CASSSDRDRNTEAFF | TGTGCCAGCAGTTCCGACCGGGACAGGAACACTGAAGCTTTCTTT
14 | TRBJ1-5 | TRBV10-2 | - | CASSESRAGQPQHF | TGCGCCAGCAGTGAGTCCAGGGCAGGTCAGCCCCAGCATTTT
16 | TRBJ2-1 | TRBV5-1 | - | CASSLGGGKRDNEQFF | TGCGCCAGCAGCTTAGGGGGAGGGAAAAGGGACAATGAGCAGTTCTTC
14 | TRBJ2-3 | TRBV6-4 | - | CASSDSMLANTQYF | TGTGCCAGCAGTGACTCTATGTTAGCGAATACGCAGTATTTT
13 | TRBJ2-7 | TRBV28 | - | CASSSDLTGEQYF | TGTGCCAGCAGTTCCGACCTTACCGGGGAGCAGTACTTC
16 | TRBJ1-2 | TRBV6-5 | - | CASSYRGGASDYGYTF | TGTGCCAGCAGTTATCGCGGAGGGGCTTCTGACTATGGCTACACCTTC
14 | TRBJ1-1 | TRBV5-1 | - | CASSLGTPVTEAFF | TGCGCCAGCAGCTTGGGAACTCCGGTCACTGAAGCTTTCTTT
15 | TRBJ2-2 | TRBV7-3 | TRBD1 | CASSRVGDRSGQLFF | TGTGCCAGCAGCCGCGTGGGGGACAGGTCCGGGCAGCTGTTTTTT
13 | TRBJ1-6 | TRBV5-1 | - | CASRWGPNSPLHF | TGCGCCAGCAGGTGGGGGCCGAATTCACCCCTCCACTTT
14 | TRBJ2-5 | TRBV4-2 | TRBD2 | CASSQDRGGETQYF | TGTGCCAGCAGCCAAGACCGGGGGGGAGAGACCCAGTACTTC
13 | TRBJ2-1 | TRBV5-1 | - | CASSRGTDNEQFF | TGCGCCAGCAGCCGCGGGACCGACAATGAGCAGTTCTTC
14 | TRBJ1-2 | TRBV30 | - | CAWSGERVNYGYTF | TGTGCCTGGAGTGGTGAGAGGGTTAACTATGGCTACACCTTC
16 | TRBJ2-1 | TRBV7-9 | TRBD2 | CGGGLIGISSYNEQFF | TGTGGGGGGGGGTTAATCGGCATTAGCTCCTACAATGAGCAGTTCTTC
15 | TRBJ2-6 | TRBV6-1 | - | CASSSRGSGANVLTF | TGTGCCAGCAGTTCCCGAGGCTCTGGGGCCAACGTCCTGACTTTC
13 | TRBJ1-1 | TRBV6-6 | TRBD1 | CASRREQGYEAFF | TGTGCCAGCAGACGGGAACAGGGGTATGAAGCTTTCTTT
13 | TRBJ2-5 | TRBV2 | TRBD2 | CASMREREETQYF | TGTGCCAGCATGCGGGAGAGGGAAGAGACCCAGTACTTC
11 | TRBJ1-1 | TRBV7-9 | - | CASSPREGSFF | TGTGCCAGCAGCCCCCGGGAGGGGAGTTTCTTT
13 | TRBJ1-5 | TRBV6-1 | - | CAVREMGNQPQHF | TGTGCCGTCAGGGAAATGGGCAATCAGCCCCAGCATTTT
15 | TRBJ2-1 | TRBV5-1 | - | CASSPSGGLRNEQFF | TGCGCCAGCAGCCCCTCTGGGGGCTTGAGGAATGAGCAGTTCTTC
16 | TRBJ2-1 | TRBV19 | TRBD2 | CASSNLAGGLINEQFF | TGTGCCAGTAGTAACCTGGCGGGAGGGCTAATCAATGAGCAGTTCTTC
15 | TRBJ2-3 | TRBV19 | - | CASNPGSAGTDTQYF | TGTGCCAGTAACCCCGGGTCGGCCGGCACAGATACGCAGTATTTT
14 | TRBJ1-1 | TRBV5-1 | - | CASSLGHKNTEAFF | TGCGCCAGCAGCTTGGGTCACAAAAACACTGAAGCTTTCTTT
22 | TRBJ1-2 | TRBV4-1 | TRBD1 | CASSPPITANRGRTPGRIGYTF | TGCGCCAGCAGCCCCCCCATAACGGCGAACAGGGGGCGGACTCCCGGAAGGATAGGCTACACCTTC
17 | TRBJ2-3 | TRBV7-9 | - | CASSFLRPGRETDTQYF | TGTGCCAGCAGCTTCCTCCGCCCGGGCCGGGAAACAGATACGCAGTATTTT
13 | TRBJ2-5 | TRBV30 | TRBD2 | CAWRLASREAQYF | TGTGCCTGGAGACTAGCAAGTCGGGAGGCCCAGTACTTC
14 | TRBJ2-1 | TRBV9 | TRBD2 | CASSVGGLPNEQFF | TGTGCCAGCAGCGTAGGGGGACTACCCAATGAGCAGTTCTTC
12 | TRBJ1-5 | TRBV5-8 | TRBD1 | CASSPRGRPQHF | TGTGCCAGCAGTCCGAGGGGGCGACCCCAGCATTTT
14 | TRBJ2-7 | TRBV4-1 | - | CASRREVQGGEQYF | TGCGCCAGCAGGAGGGAAGTACAGGGCGGGGAGCAGTACTTC
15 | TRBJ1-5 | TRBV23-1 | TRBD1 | CASGQGAHSNQPQHF | TGCGCCAGCGGACAGGGGGCGCATAGCAATCAGCCCCAGCATTTT
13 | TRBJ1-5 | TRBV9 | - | CASSRSSNQPQHF | TGTGCCAGCTCGCGAAGTAGCAATCAGCCCCAGCATTTT
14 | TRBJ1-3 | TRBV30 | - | CAWSSGRSGNTIYF | TGTGCCTGGAGTTCAGGGCGCTCTGGAAACACCATATATTTT
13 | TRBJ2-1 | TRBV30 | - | CAWSNSPGNEQFF | TGTGCCTGGAGTAATTCCCCAGGGAATGAGCAGTTCTTC
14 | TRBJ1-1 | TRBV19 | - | CASSIKEKGTEAFF | TGTGCCAGTAGTATAAAGGAGAAAGGTACTGAAGCTTTCTTT
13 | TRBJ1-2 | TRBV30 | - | CAWSDLGDYGYTF | TGTGCCTGGAGTGATCTCGGGGACTATGGCTACACCTTC
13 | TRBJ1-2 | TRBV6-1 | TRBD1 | CASRDRANYGYTF | TGTGCCAGCAGAGACAGGGCTAACTATGGCTACACCTTC
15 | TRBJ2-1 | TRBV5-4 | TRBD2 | CASSLEASGGAEQFF | TGTGCCAGCAGCTTGGAAGCTAGCGGGGGGGCCGAGCAGTTCTTC
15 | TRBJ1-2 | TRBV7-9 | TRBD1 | CASSLTGTDNYGYTF | TGTGCCAGCAGCTTAACCGGGACAGATAACTATGGCTACACCTTC
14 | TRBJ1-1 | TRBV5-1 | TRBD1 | CASSLTGGGTEAFF | TGCGCCAGCAGCTTGACAGGGGGCGGGACTGAAGCTTTCTTT
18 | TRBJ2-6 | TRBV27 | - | CASSLVSTGVDGANVLTF | TGTGCCAGCAGTTTGGTCTCGACGGGGGTCGACGGGGCCAACGTCCTGACTTTC
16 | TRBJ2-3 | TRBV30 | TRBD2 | CAWSPKGTSRTDTQYF | TGTGCCTGGAGCCCTAAGGGGACTAGCAGAACAGATACGCAGTATTTT
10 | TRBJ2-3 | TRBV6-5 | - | CASSSDTQYF | TGTGCCAGCAGTTCTGATACGCAGTATTTT